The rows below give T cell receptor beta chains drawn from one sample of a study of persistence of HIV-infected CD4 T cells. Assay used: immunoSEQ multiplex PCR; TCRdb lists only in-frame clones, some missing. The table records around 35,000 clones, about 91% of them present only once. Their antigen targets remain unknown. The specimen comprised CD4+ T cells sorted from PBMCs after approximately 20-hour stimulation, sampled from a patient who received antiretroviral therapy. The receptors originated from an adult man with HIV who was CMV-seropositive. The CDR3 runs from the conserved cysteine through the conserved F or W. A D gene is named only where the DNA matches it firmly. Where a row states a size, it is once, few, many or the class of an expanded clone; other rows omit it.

CSARTAYEQYF	TGCAGTGCTAGGACGGCCTACGAGCAGTACTTC	TRBV20-1	NA	TRBJ2-7	11	few
CASSSRSGGKGETQYF	TGTGCCAGCAGCTCCCGATCCGGGGGCAAGGGGGAGACCCAGTACTTC	TRBV5-8	NA	TRBJ2-5	16	NA
CASSEGGTGEKLFF	TGTGCCAGCAGCGAAGGGGGTACGGGTGAAAAACTGTTTTTT	TRBV6-1	NA	TRBJ1-4	14	NA
CASSEIQGKSQYF	TGTGCCAGCAGTGAAATACAGGGGAAGTCGCAGTACTTC	TRBV2	TRBD1	TRBJ2-7	13	NA
CASSSPGVPEAFF	TGTGCCAGCAGCTCCCCGGGAGTCCCTGAAGCTTTCTTT	TRBV7-2	NA	TRBJ1-1	13	NA
CASSIPPGRTNTGELFF	TGTGCCAGTAGTATACCCCCAGGGAGAACGAACACCGGGGAGCTGTTTTTT	TRBV19	NA	TRBJ2-2	17	NA
CASSPSLKGRADTQYF	TGTGCCAGCAGCCCCAGCTTAAAAGGGCGGGCAGATACGCAGTATTTT	TRBV7-2	NA	TRBJ2-3	16	NA
CASSQRTGHNEQFF	TGTGCCAGCAGCCAAAGGACTGGCCACAATGAGCAGTTCTTC	TRBV11-3	NA	TRBJ2-1	14	NA
CASSTRQGIEETQYF	TGTGCCAGCAGCACGAGACAGGGTATTGAGGAGACCCAGTACTTC	TRBV11-3	TRBD1	TRBJ2-5	15	NA
CASSIEGLNTEAFF	TGTGCCAGTAGTATAGAGGGGTTGAACACTGAAGCTTTCTTT	TRBV19	NA	TRBJ1-1	14	NA
CASSPRNTGELFF	TGTGCCAGCAGTCCACGCAACACCGGGGAGCTGTTTTTT	TRBV25-1	NA	TRBJ2-2	13	NA
CASSLEGGYGYTF	TGTGCCAGCAGTTTAGAGGGAGGGTACGGCTACACCTTC	TRBV27	NA	TRBJ1-2	13	NA
CASSQETGGENSGNTIYF	TGCGCCAGCAGCCAAGAGACAGGGGGGGAGAATTCTGGAAACACCATATATTTT	TRBV4-3	TRBD1	TRBJ1-3	18	NA
CAWSARGETQYF	TGTGCCTGGAGTGCCCGGGGGGAGACCCAGTACTTC	TRBV30	NA	TRBJ2-5	12	NA
CSAAPGAEQYF	TGCAGTGCTGCGCCAGGAGCCGAGCAGTACTTC	TRBV20-1	NA	TRBJ2-7	11	NA
CATSPHLETQYF	TGTGCCACCAGCCCGCACTTGGAGACCCAGTACTTC	TRBV15	NA	TRBJ2-5	12	NA
CAWSLGQYYEQYF	TGTGCCTGGAGTCTGGGACAGTACTACGAGCAGTACTTC	TRBV30	TRBD1	TRBJ2-7	13	NA
CASSLLNQPQHF	TGTGCCAGCAGCTTGTTGAATCAGCCCCAGCATTTT	TRBV5-8	NA	TRBJ1-5	12	NA
CASSPGVAGGGNEQFF	TGTGCCAGCAGCCCGGGGGTAGCGGGAGGCGGCAATGAGCAGTTCTTC	TRBV3-1/TRBV3-2	TRBD2	TRBJ2-1	16	NA
CAISAGQSLYEQYF	TGTGCCATCAGTGCGGGACAGAGTCTGTACGAGCAGTACTTC	TRBV10-3	TRBD1	TRBJ2-7	14	NA
CASSLGQGESYEQYF	TGTGCCAGCAGCTTAGGACAGGGAGAGTCCTACGAGCAGTACTTC	TRBV7-6	TRBD1	TRBJ2-7	15	NA
CASSVGTGRYEQYF	TGTGCCAGCAGTGTCGGGACAGGGCGGTACGAGCAGTACTTC	TRBV25-1	TRBD1	TRBJ2-7	14	NA
CAISERQGHEQYF	TGTGCCATCAGTGAGAGACAGGGACACGAGCAGTACTTC	TRBV10-3	TRBD1	TRBJ2-7	13	NA
CASSPPIGEWYGYTF	TGTGCCAGCAGCCCCCCGATCGGGGAGTGGTATGGCTACACCTTC	TRBV6-6	NA	TRBJ1-2	15	once
CASSFRDRGRILLNEQFF	TGTGCCAGCAGTTTTAGGGACAGGGGGAGGATTCTACTCAATGAGCAGTTCTTC	TRBV27	TRBD1	TRBJ2-1	18	NA
CATRPGSYGYTF	TGTGCCACCCGGCCAGGGAGCTATGGCTACACCTTC	TRBV10-3	NA	TRBJ1-2	12	NA
CASSQVEGNTEAFF	TGTGCCAGCAGCCAAGTGGAGGGGAACACTGAAGCTTTCTTT	TRBV3-1/TRBV3-2	NA	TRBJ1-1	14	NA
CASSPVGLGGDTQYF	TGTGCCAGCAGCCCCGTAGGTCTCGGAGGTGATACGCAGTATTTT	TRBV9	NA	TRBJ2-3	15	NA
CAGQGSSNSPLHF	TGTGCCGGGCAGGGTAGCTCAAATTCACCCCTCCACTTT	TRBV30	NA	TRBJ1-6	13	few
CASSLEYGLSGNTIYF	TGCGCCAGCAGCTTGGAGTATGGTCTCTCTGGAAACACCATATATTTT	TRBV5-1	NA	TRBJ1-3	16	once
CASSLHGGNTIYF	TGTGCCAGCAGCTTACACGGTGGAAACACCATATATTTT	TRBV7-9	NA	TRBJ1-3	13	NA
CSVLVLSGNTIYF	TGCAGCGTTCTAGTTTTATCTGGAAACACCATATATTTT	TRBV29-1	NA	TRBJ1-3	13	NA